This T cell receptor (beta chain) stems from a study of blood T cell repertoires in COVID-19. Across the whole study: COVID-19 samples, acute and convalescent, were from the United States, Italy and Spain. Sources were T cells, B-cell-depleted T cells, or PBMCs; the material itself was cDNA or gDNA.

Per the original methods: Amplification of reference gene primers was used by the study to estimate nucleated cell counts. The assay was immunoSEQ multiplex PCR, and TCRdb's table has in-frame clones only and misses some. That table gives V, J and clone size, and the DNA gave D and trimming. The table lists 150,000 to 200,000 clones, around 85% of them singletons. J gave up 7 bases and V 3 bases, and 5 bases lay outside the gene matches. Germline V lookup: CDR1 GTSNPN, CDR2 SVGIG (reference sequence). This CDR3 is built from 14 residues. Input material: peripheral blood. This sequence originates from a man aged 55 to 70 with acute or convalescent COVID-19. The rearrangement links TRBV30 to TRBJ1-5; 11 bases are shared with TRBD1. CDR3 DNA: TGTGCCTGGAGGGCAGGACAGGGGGCCCAGCCCCAGCATTTT. It encodes CAWRAGQGAQPQHF.